These T cell receptor beta chains were read from a single sample in a study of shared clonotypes between healthy human individuals. The assay was immunoSEQ multiplex PCR, and TCRdb's table has in-frame clones only and misses some. The sample yields 2 million to 2.5 million clones, 90% to 95% seen once. The sample was naive CD8+ T cells from PBMCs. The receptors here all came from a young man in good health. Some clones in this sample may be carry-over from other donors' samples. Both conserved end residues are part of each CDR3. The D gene is left open where the match is weak. Clone sizes are given selectively: once, few, many, or a class where the clone is expanded.

clone_size j_call v_call d_call cdr3_aa cdr3_nt
- TRBJ2-7 TRBV7-9 TRBD1 CASSFGTGVYEQYF TGTGCCAGCAGCTTCGGGACAGGGGTGTACGAGCAGTACTTC
- TRBJ2-6 TRBV5-1 - CASSLEPSSGANVLTF TGCGCCAGCAGCCTGGAACCTAGCTCTGGGGCCAACGTCCTGACTTTC
- TRBJ2-7 TRBV5-1 TRBD1 CASSLRQGHSYEQYF TGCGCCAGCAGCTTACGACAGGGGCACTCCTACGAGCAGTACTTC
- TRBJ2-7 TRBV28 - CASSPLGAGEREQYF TGTGCCAGCAGCCCGCTGGGGGCGGGAGAAAGGGAGCAGTACTTC
- TRBJ2-2 TRBV11-2 - CASSSGRELFF TGTGCCAGCAGCTCCGGGCGGGAGCTGTTTTTT
- TRBJ2-3 TRBV7-6 TRBD2 CASSLLAASTDTQYF TGTGCCAGCAGCTTACTAGCGGCTAGCACAGATACGCAGTATTTT
- TRBJ2-3 TRBV11-2 - CASSLDSVGAFTDTQYF TGTGCCAGCAGCTTAGATAGTGTGGGCGCCTTCACAGATACGCAGTATTTT
once TRBJ1-1 TRBV29-1 - CSVEEGVGTEAFF TGCAGCGTTGAAGAGGGGGTTGGGACTGAAGCTTTCTTT
- TRBJ2-3 TRBV5-1 - CASSLSTDTQYF TGCGCCAGCAGCCTATCCACAGATACGCAGTATTTT
- TRBJ1-2 TRBV5-6 - CASSQTGFMGYTF TGTGCCAGCAGCCAGACGGGATTTATGGGGTACACCTTC
- TRBJ2-5 TRBV10-1 - CASSESNEEETQYF TGCGCCAGCAGTGAGTCGAATGAGGAGGAGACCCAGTACTTC
- TRBJ2-3 TRBV28 - CASSPSSADTQYF TGTGCCAGCAGTCCCTCAAGCGCAGATACGCAGTATTTT
- TRBJ2-1 TRBV5-6 - CASSSRPGRFNEQFF TGTGCCAGCAGCTCGCGACCTGGGAGGTTCAATGAGCAGTTCTTC
- TRBJ1-1 TRBV2 - CASSELGEGWAEAFF TGTGCCAGCAGTGAGCTCGGGGAGGGGTGGGCTGAAGCTTTCTTT
- TRBJ2-5 TRBV10-2 - CASSESGLLQTQYF TGCGCCAGCAGTGAGTCAGGGCTCCTCCAGACCCAGTACTTC
- TRBJ1-5 TRBV28 - CASRRPVEASNQPQHF TGTGCCAGCAGGAGACCCGTCGAGGCCAGCAATCAGCCCCAGCATTTT